The subject of this entry is one TCR beta chain. Its target is unknown. Trimming left V 4 bases short and J 2 bases short, with 2 bases between. The germline CDR1 and CDR2 sequences are SGHNT and YENEEA. CDR3 length equals 12 residues. This specimen comes from a study of PD-1 blockade in mismatch repair-deficient tumors. Study-wide context: Enrolled about 2013-2016, patients had progressing, pretreated mismatch repair-deficient cancers of around twelve types. Whole-study findings and limits: Rapid post-treatment expansion, then contraction, generally preceding radiologic response, marked tumor-resident clones.

All patients were mismatch repair deficient, assessed by either PCR or immunohistochemistry. A few pembrolizumab responders had their TCRs sequenced. Only in-frame clones appear in the TCRdb table, and some are missing; sequencing was by immunoSEQ multiplex PCR. Counted here are tens of thousands of clones, roughly 80% occurring once; the ten biggest clones make up approximately 2.7%. The material was peripheral blood, obtained 12 weeks after starting pembrolizumab. The receptor was isolated from an adult with mismatch repair-deficient cancer. The chain combines TRBV11-3 with TRBJ2-2, with no clear D. The DNA of the CDR3 is TGTGCCAGCAGCTATAACACCGGGGAGCTGTTTTTT. It specifies CASSYNTGELFF.